This T cell receptor beta chain is from a study of chemoradiotherapy in HPV16-positive cancers. Libraries were prepared by immunoSEQ multiplex PCR; TCRdb keeps only in-frame clonotypes and omits some of them. This table has about 5,600 clones, about 79% appearing once. Samples were taken several times over chemoradiotherapy. Concerning this clone: Its antigen is as yet unknown.

Overall study results and limits: Candidate HPV-specific clones and E7-related TCR motifs grew in tumor during treatment. For HPV16-positive patients, expanding HPV-responsive T cells associated with longer recurrence-free survival.

Germline values: CDR1 MNHEY, CDR2 SMNVEV (reference sequence). The junction had 8 bases not matched to a gene; V was cut back by 7 bases and J by 5 bases. The CDR3 length is 15 residues. The chain has TRBV27 and TRBJ2-1; TRBD1 aligns across 10 bases. The receptor was isolated from a human donor with HPV-associated anogenital cancer. The sample was tumor tissue, taken from a patient who underwent chemoradiotherapy. CDR3 region: CASKGAGTGDNEQFF. The CDR3 region has the DNA TGTGCCAGCAAAGGAGCCGGGACAGGGGACAATGAGCAGTTCTTC.